A selection of T cell receptor beta chains follows, all from one sample in a study of blood T cell repertoires in COVID-19. The repertoire was sequenced with immunoSEQ multiplex PCR; TCRdb's copy has only in-frame clones and lacks some. The table includes more than 250,000 clones, roughly nine tenths detected once. The sequencing input was peripheral blood. All receptors come from a man aged 18 to 30 with active or convalescent COVID-19. Each CDR3 is given with its conserved first and last residue. The D gene is left open where the match is weak. Clone size is not always given. Where it is, it says once, few, many or a class for expanded clones.

NA | TRBJ1-5 | NA | TRBV6-6 | TGTGCCAGCAGTCTAACCACCGGGAAAGTGAGCAATCAGCCCCAGCATTTT | CASSLTTGKVSNQPQHF
NA | TRBJ1-1 | TRBD1 | TRBV27 | TGTGCCAGCCGGACAGGGGGCGGTAGGCCTGAAGCTTTCTTT | CASRTGGGRPEAFF
NA | TRBJ2-6 | NA | TRBV14 | TGTGCCAGCAGCCAAGAGTGGACAGTGGGGGCCAACGTCCTGACTTTC | CASSQEWTVGANVLTF
NA | TRBJ2-3 | TRBD1 | TRBV6-4 | TGTGCCAGCAGTGAAGGGACAGGGGGAGGCACAGATACGCAGTATTTT | CASSEGTGGGTDTQYF
NA | TRBJ1-5 | NA | TRBV5-1 | TGCGCCAGCAGCCTGGGTGGAGGGGCGAAGGAGCCCCAGCATTTT | CASSLGGGAKEPQHF
few | TRBJ1-3 | TRBD1 | TRBV10-1 | TGCGCCAGCAGTGAGTCTACAGGGGCTGGAAACACCATATATTTT | CASSESTGAGNTIYF
NA | TRBJ2-5 | TRBD1 | TRBV29-1 | TGCAGCGTCCGTACCCGCCGGGACAGTCAAGAGACCCAGTACTTC | CSVRTRRDSQETQYF
NA | TRBJ2-2 | TRBD1 | TRBV9 | TGTGCCAGCAGCGCTCAACCGGGACAGGGCCCCGGGGAGCTGTTTTTT | CASSAQPGQGPGELFF
NA | TRBJ2-2 | TRBD1 | TRBV5-6 | TGTGCCAGCAGCTTGGAGACAGGGGTCACCGGGGAGCTGTTTTTT | CASSLETGVTGELFF
NA | TRBJ2-5 | NA | TRBV11-3 | TGTGCCAGCAGCTTGGGGACTCGACAAGAGACCCAGTACTTC | CASSLGTRQETQYF
NA | TRBJ1-1 | NA | TRBV3-1/TRBV3-2 | TGTGCCAGCAGCCAAACCGGGACAACAGGTTACGAAGCTTTCTTT | CASSQTGTTGYEAFF
NA | TRBJ1-1 | NA | TRBV28 | TGTGCCAGCAGCCCGGTTGCCAGGACTGAAGCTTTCTTT | CASSPVARTEAFF
once | TRBJ2-4 | NA | TRBV27 | TGTGCCAGCAGCTCCCCGGGACTAGCCAAAAACATTCAGTACTTC | CASSSPGLAKNIQYF
NA | TRBJ1-5 | TRBD1 | TRBV19 | TGTGCCAGTACGGGACAGGCCCTTTTCAATCAGCCCCAGCATTTT | CASTGQALFNQPQHF
NA | TRBJ2-2 | NA | TRBV27 | TGTGCCAGCAGTTTTCGAGCCGGGGAGCTGTTTTTT | CASSFRAGELFF
NA | TRBJ1-6 | TRBD1 | TRBV9 | TGTGCCAGCAGCGTAGACAGACAGGGTAATTCACCCCTCCACTTT | CASSVDRQGNSPLHF
NA | TRBJ2-3 | TRBD2 | TRBV7-6 | TGTGCCAGCAGCTTAGGGACTAGAGGCACAGATACGCAGTATTTT | CASSLGTRGTDTQYF
NA | TRBJ1-5 | NA | TRBV28 | TGTGCCAGCAGAGCACCCGTCGGGGGTCAGCCCCAGCATTTT | CASRAPVGGQPQHF
NA | TRBJ1-5 | NA | TRBV19 | TGTGCCAGTAGCGACTGGACAGAGATAGATCAGCCCCAGCATTTT | CASSDWTEIDQPQHF
NA | TRBJ2-7 | NA | TRBV7-9 | TGTGCCAGCAGCCTAGGGCGGTTTGGCGAGCAGTACTTC | CASSLGRFGEQYF
once | TRBJ1-3 | TRBD1 | TRBV7-7 | TGTGCTAGCAGCCCGGGACAGGGGGGAAACACCATATATTTT | CASSPGQGGNTIYF
NA | TRBJ2-6 | NA | TRBV2 | TGTGCCAGCAGTCTGGGCCCTGAGGGGGCCAACGTCCTGACTTTC | CASSLGPEGANVLTF
NA | TRBJ1-3 | TRBD1 | TRBV9 | TGTGCCAGCTCACGGGACAGCTCTGGAAACACCATATATTTT | CASSRDSSGNTIYF
NA | TRBJ1-1 | NA | TRBV2 | TGTGCCAGGGATCCGACAAGGGAGGATGAAGCTTTCTTT | CARDPTREDEAFF
NA | TRBJ2-1 | NA | TRBV7-7 | TGTGCTAGCAGCCCTAAGACTAGTTTTAATGAGCAGTTCTTC | CASSPKTSFNEQFF
NA | TRBJ2-3 | TRBD1 | TRBV11-2 | TGTGCCAGCAGCGGCCTCGGGACAGGGGGCACAGATACGCAGTATTTT | CASSGLGTGGTDTQYF
NA | TRBJ1-5 | NA | TRBV5-8 | TGTGCCAGCAGTTGGGGAGCCAATCAGCCCCAGCATTTT | CASSWGANQPQHF
NA | TRBJ2-5 | NA | TRBV3-1/TRBV3-2 | TGTGCCAGCAGCCAAGGCAGGGTCGGGGAGACCCAGTACTTC | CASSQGRVGETQYF